This T cell receptor (beta chain) was profiled in a study of cytomegalovirus exposure and HLA in healthy donors. Germline V CDR1 and CDR2: SGHTA, FQGNSA. The V and J ends lost 5 bases and 7 bases respectively, with 16 bases between them. This CDR3 contains 14 residues. PCR amplification relied on 60 Vbeta primers (plus 13 Jbeta primers). The protocol was immunoSEQ multiplex PCR, while the TCRdb copy is restricted to in-frame clones and leaves out a portion. The repertoire includes some 97,000 clones, roughly four fifths of them detected once, and 13% to 15% sits in the top ten. The TCR comes from a male donor in good health and CMV-seropositive. The sample taken for sequencing was PBMCs. The V gene is TRBV7-2, the J gene TRBJ2-3; weak D call: TRBD2 (5 bases). CDR3 protein: CASSPLEAVNTQYF. Here the CDR3 DNA reads TGTGCCAGCAGCCCCCTGGAGGCGGTAAATACGCAGTATTTT.